The 5 T cell receptor beta chains below all came from one sample that was sequenced in a study of shared clonotypes between healthy human individuals. Only in-frame clones appear in the TCRdb table, and some are missing; sequencing was by immunoSEQ multiplex PCR. The sample holds over a million clones; over 95% are singletons and the top ten take more than 0.9%. Sequenced sample: naive CD4+ T cells sorted from blood. Subset given: CD45RA+ positively selected. Source of these receptors: a man in his thirties or forties in good health.

This clone has only one observation. The V call is TRBV6-5, the J call TRBJ1-5, with TRBD1 matching over 8 bases. CDR3 length: 13 residues. V was pared by 5 bases and J by 6 bases, with 3 bases of the junction left unmatched. Germline loops: CDR1 MNHEY, CDR2 SVGAGI. CDR3: CASSPGTGQPQHF. As DNA, the CDR3 is TGTGCCAGCAGTCCCGGGACAGGTCAGCCCCAGCATTTT.

The rearrangement joins TRBV28 to TRBJ2-7; 13 positions agree with TRBD2. The CDR3 length is 16 residues. V shed 4 bases and J 6 bases; nucleotides not matched to a gene: 9. CDR1 is MDHEN, CDR2 SYDVKM, per germline. CDR3 loop: CASSSNRLAGGSEQYF. In DNA, the CDR3 is TGTGCCAGCAGTTCAAACAGACTAGCGGGAGGCTCCGAGCAGTACTTC.

The CDR3 DNA is TGTGCCAGACCTGACTGGAGCTCCTACAATGAGCAGTTCTTC. This translates into CARPDWSSYNEQFF. The V call is TRBV19, the J call TRBJ2-1; no clear D. The germline V and J ends were trimmed by 9 bases and 0 bases, with 12 bases remaining between them. The germline CDR1 and CDR2 sequences are LNHDA and SQIVND (reference sequence). The CDR3 extends over 14 amino acids.

J is TRBJ2-7 and V is TRBV27; D possibly corresponds to TRBD2 (7 bases). This CDR3 region has 17 residues. Germline V gene data show CDR1 as MNHEY and CDR2 as SMNVEV (reference sequence). With 0 bases removed from V and 0 bases from J, the gap between germline ends came to 15 bases. CDR3 nucleotide sequence: TGTGCCAGCAGTTTATCAAGAGAGGGGGGGCCCTCCTACGAGCAGTACTTC. Encoded protein: CASSLSREGGPSYEQYF.

The V call is TRBV29-1, the J call TRBJ2-7; 10 positions match TRBD2. V dropped 7 bases and J dropped 5; count of bases not matched to a gene: 8. The germline V gene has CDR1 SQVTM and CDR2 ANQGSEA. This CDR3 contains 13 residues. CDR3 residues: CSARTSGGNEQYF. CDR3 in DNA: TGCAGCGCCCGGACTAGCGGTGGGAACGAGCAGTACTTC.